A selection of T cell receptor beta chains follows, all from one sample in a study of Ad26.COV2.S vaccination and SARS-CoV-2 variants. Assay: immunoSEQ multiplex PCR; the TCRdb copy retains only in-frame clones and omits some. The sample lists under 400,000 clones, roughly 84% seen once, with 3.4% in the top ten. This sample comprised peripheral blood, obtained in a trial of Ad26.COV2.S vaccine versus placebo. These receptors were collected from a person between 18 and 59 years old who received the Ad26.COV2.S COVID-19 vaccine or a placebo. Each CDR3 is given with its conserved first and last residue.

>TRBV29-1|TRBJ2-5
CSVLGQGGYQETQYF
>TRBV7-2|TRBJ2-1
CASSGGVTYNEQFF
>TRBV2|TRBJ2-5
CASSLGQGQETQYF
>TRBV7-9|TRBJ1-1
CASSLALVEAFF
>TRBV19|TRBJ1-1
CASSSWTGGNTEAFF
>TRBV30|TRBJ1-5
CAWTNTVGQPQHF
>TRBV2|TRBJ1-4
CASSLGTGEKLFF
>TRBV28|TRBJ1-2
CASSSPIQGFGYGYTF
>TRBV11-2|TRBJ1-1
CASSPRDGPYTEAFF
>TRBV7-9|TRBJ1-3
CASSLNLQGLDTIYF
>TRBV3-1/TRBV3-2|TRBJ2-7
CASSQGYEQYF
>TRBV27|TRBJ2-1
CASTTSEGTWLFF
>TRBV20-1|TRBJ2-1
CSASPNEQFF
>TRBV19|TRBJ2-7
CASKSLASGGEQYF
>TRBV28|TRBJ2-4
CASSPQTVAKNIQYF
>TRBV9|TRBJ1-1
CASSTRVATAEAFF
>TRBV10-3|TRBJ1-1
CAISESYGQGNTEAFF
>TRBV6-2/TRBV6-3|TRBJ1-1
CASSYVDTEAFF
>TRBV4-2|TRBJ1-5
CASSQEWGWDQPQHF
>TRBV6-2/TRBV6-3|TRBJ1-1
CASSYSGGGLGTEAFF
>TRBV5-4|TRBJ2-5
CASSSQETQYF
>TRBV6-5|TRBJ1-1
CASRFTGDTEAFF